This T cell receptor (beta chain) was identified in a study of chemoradiotherapy in HPV16-positive cancers. General study points: HPV-specific T cells were functionally defined from only a couple of HPV16-positive patients.

Samples were taken several times over chemoradiotherapy. Here immunoSEQ multiplex PCR was the method, and the copy in TCRdb shows in-frame clones only, minus some. The sample contains 2,000 or so clones, around 90% of which appear only once. About this clone: Its antigen is not identified.

This CDR3 spans 17 amino acids. Germline CDR1 MNHEY, CDR2 SMNVEV (reference sequence). The trim removed 3 bases at V and 8 bases at J, leaving 9 bases unmatched. This TCR came from a human donor with HPV-associated anogenital cancer. The sequencing used tumor tissue, collected from a patient who underwent chemoradiotherapy. The rearrangement joins TRBV27 to TRBJ2-1; 14 nucleotides match TRBD2. The CDR3 DNA follows: TGTGCCAGCAGTTTGCAACGACTAGCGGGGGGGGTCGATGAGCAGTTCTTC. It specifies CASSLQRLAGGVDEQFF.